This entry lists 9 T cell receptor beta chains sequenced from one sample in a study of T-cell memory formation after mild COVID-19. TCRdb called the 5' RACE reads again in MiXCR, with one record for every CDR3 protein. This sample has approximately 300,000 distinct CDR3 sequences, with 19% found just once. Specimen: PBMCs or a T cell subset sorted from them (not recorded which). All receptors derive from a man between 18 and 35 years old who had mild COVID-19 (a few samples of this study predate the infection). Cell type and time point are not known.

The V gene is TRBV7-2, the J gene TRBJ2-2; D could derive from TRBD1 or TRBD2 (6 bases each). The CDR3 has 15 amino acids. Per the germline V gene, CDR1 is SGHTA and CDR2 is FQGNSA. Trimming took off 1 base at V and 4 bases at J, with 10 bases between the two ends. CDR3 nucleotides: TGTGCCAGCAGCTTAGTGGGGGGCTCCACCGGGGAGCTGTTTTTT. Its protein is CASSLVGGSTGELFF.

This chain links TRBV6-5 with TRBJ1-6, with D possibly TRBD1 on 6 matching bases. The CDR3 runs 17 residues. Trimming cost V 1 base and J 1 base, with 11 bases left between them. Germline V gives CDR1 MNHEY, CDR2 SVGAGI. The CDR3 DNA sequence: TGTGCCAGCAGTTACTTCGCCACAGGGTCCTATAATTCACCCCTCCACTTT. Translating it yields CASSYFATGSYNSPLHF.

This clonotype was seen a few times. The chain employs TRBV28 and TRBJ1-1, with D hard to call. The CDR3 is 12 amino acids. V was cut by 6 bases and J by 6 bases, with 11 bases left in between. Germline assignment: CDR1 MDHEN and CDR2 SYDVKM. The CDR3 region has the DNA TGTGCCAGCAGAACTCGACTTTCTGAAGCTTTCTTT. Translated, it gives CASRTRLSEAFF.

The genes are TRBV4-1 and TRBJ1-2; D gene unclear. The CDR3 has 13 residues. Germline V lookup: CDR1 MGHRA, CDR2 YSYEKL. The germline V and J ends were trimmed by 0 bases and 8 bases, with 10 bases remaining between them. The CDR3 DNA reads as TGCGCCAGCAGCCAAGATTGGCGCAGAGGCTACACCTTC. It codes for CASSQDWRRGYTF.

The sample holds many counts of this clonotype. The rearrangement uses TRBV7-2 and TRBJ1-4, with 9 bases fitting TRBD1. This CDR3 is 15 amino acids long. The V gene end was trimmed by 5 bases and the J gene end by 8 bases; junction bases not matched to a gene: 9. Germline values: CDR1 SGHTA, CDR2 FQGNSA. CDR3 bases: TGTGCCAGCAGCGCCCGACAGGGGGAGGAGGAAAAACTGTTTTTT. Translated, it gives CASSARQGEEEKLFF.

The chain is built from TRBV3-1 and TRBJ2-5; no clear D. CDR1 and CDR2 (germline): LGHDT, YNNKEL (reference sequence). With 2 bases removed from V and 2 bases from J, the gap between germline ends came to 12 bases. This CDR3 region has 15 residues. CDR3 sequence reads: CASSQFDMKQETQYF. CDR3 bases: TGTGCCAGCAGCCAATTCGACATGAAACAAGAGACCCAGTACTTC.

The V and J genes are TRBV7-8 and TRBJ2-3, with a weak D call TRBD2 (5 bases). Trimming removed 5 bases at V and 1 base at J, with 10 bases between. The CDR3 runs to 14 residues. CDR1 SGHVS and CDR2 FQNEAQ come from the germline V gene. The CDR3 bases are TGTGCCAGCAGCCGGGGTAGTCGCACAGATACGCAGTATTTT. Its translation: CASSRGSRTDTQYF. Supplemented by reference TRBV7-8 and TRBJ2-3, the full variable domain reads GAGVSQSPRYKVAKRGQDVALRCDPISGHVSLFWYQQALGQGPEFLTYFQNEAQLDKSGLPSDRFFAERPEGSVSTLKIQRTQQEDSAVYLCASSRGSRTDTQYFGPGTRLTVL.

This clonotype was detected only a few times. This chain joins TRBV6-5 and TRBJ1-2; the D gene is possibly TRBD1 (5 bases). This CDR3 contains 13 residues. The germline CDR1 and CDR2 sequences are MNHEY and SVGAGI. Between the trimmed V and J ends, which lost 4 bases and 6 bases, there was a span of 12 bases. CDR3 sequence (DNA): TGTGCCAGCAGTTGGGCTCTGGGGGATGGCTACACCTTC. It is translated as CASSWALGDGYTF.

This clonotype was picked up a small number of times. The V and J genes are TRBV7-2 and TRBJ2-3, with TRBD2 matching over 10 bases. Germline CDR1 SGHTA, CDR2 FQGNSA. The CDR3 is 15 amino acids. After removal of 4 bases from V and 4 bases from J, the junction contained 5 bases not matched to a gene. In nucleotides, the CDR3 is TGTGCCAGCAGCTCAAGCGGGGGGGCGCCAGATACGCAGTATTTT. This sequence encodes CASSSSGGAPDTQYF.